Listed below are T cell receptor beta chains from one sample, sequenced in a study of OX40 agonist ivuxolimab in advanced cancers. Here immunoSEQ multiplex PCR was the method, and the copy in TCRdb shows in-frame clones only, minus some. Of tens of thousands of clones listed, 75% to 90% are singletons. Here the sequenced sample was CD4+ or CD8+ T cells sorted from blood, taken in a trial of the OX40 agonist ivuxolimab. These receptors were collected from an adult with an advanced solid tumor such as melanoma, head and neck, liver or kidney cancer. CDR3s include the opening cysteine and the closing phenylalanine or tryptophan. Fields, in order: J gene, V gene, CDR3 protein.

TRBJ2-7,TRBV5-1,CASRETGPGYEQYF
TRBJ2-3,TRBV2,CASSVVDTQYF
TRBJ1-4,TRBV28,CASSLYGASNEKLFF
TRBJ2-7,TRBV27,CASSLTPGLSYEQYF
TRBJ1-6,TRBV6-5,CASSSERSYNSPLHF
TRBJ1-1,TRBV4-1,CASSLGQGGTEAFF
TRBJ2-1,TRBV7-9,CASSSDRGALAHLNEQFF
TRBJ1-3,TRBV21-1,CARISFSGNTIYF
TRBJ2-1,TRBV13,CASSGSGSGDNEQFF
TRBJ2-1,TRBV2,CASSGPDNEQFF
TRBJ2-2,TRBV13,CASSLVSGELFF
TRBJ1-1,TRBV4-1,CASSQLTGTNTEAFF
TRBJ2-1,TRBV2,CASKGAQDPLPGNEQFF
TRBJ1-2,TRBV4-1,CASSQTTGWGIGYTF
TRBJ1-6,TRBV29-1,CSVGTGNNSPLHF
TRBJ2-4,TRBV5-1,CASSLIGGRAAKNIQYF
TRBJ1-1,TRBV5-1,CASSLVGMNTEAFF
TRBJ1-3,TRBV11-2,CASSLDPMAYTIYF
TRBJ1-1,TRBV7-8,CASSSSLAGLEAFF
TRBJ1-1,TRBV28,CASSMGTNTEAFF
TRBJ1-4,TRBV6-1,CASSGRQGAIEKLFF
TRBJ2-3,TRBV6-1,CASSDGDTQYF
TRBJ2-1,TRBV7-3,CASSTPEGNEQFF
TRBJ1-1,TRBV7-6,CASSHGGLTEAFF
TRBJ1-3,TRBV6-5,CASSYSWVTGNTIYF
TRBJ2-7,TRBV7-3,CASSQGAGAAYEQYF
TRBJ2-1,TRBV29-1,CSALAGSSYNEQFF
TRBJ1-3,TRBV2,CASMDSFSGNTIYF
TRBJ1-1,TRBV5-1,CASSLGDTSIF
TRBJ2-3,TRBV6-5,CASSPGQVADTQYF
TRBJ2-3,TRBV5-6,CASSLAGSTDTQYF